These 14 T cell receptor beta chains share one sample of origin, sequenced in a study of blood T cell repertoires in COVID-19. Here immunoSEQ multiplex PCR was the method, and the copy in TCRdb shows in-frame clones only, minus some. The sample shows about 210,000 clones, about four fifths of them seen only once. Material: peripheral blood. The receptor set was obtained from a man aged 45-65 years with active or convalescent COVID-19.

This clone appeared a few times. The V call is TRBV30, the J call TRBJ1-2, with a tentative D call TRBD1 (5 bases). The V end was cut by 6 bases, the J end by 8 bases, with 10 bases between. CDR3 length: 10 residues. CDR1 and CDR2 (germline): GTSNPN, SVGIG (reference sequence). The CDR3 region is CACRAGGYTF. DNA of the CDR3: TGTGCCTGCAGGGCCGGGGGCTACACCTTC.

V and J are TRBV10-3 and TRBJ2-5; TRBD2 is a possible D gene (7 bases). This CDR3 has 13 residues. V lost 2 bases and J 5 bases, leaving 9 bases between the germline ends. Germline CDR1 reads ENHRY; CDR2 reads SYGVKD. CDR3 residues: CAISERGGETQYF. In DNA form, the CDR3 reads TGTGCCATCAGTGAGAGGGGGGGGGAGACCCAGTACTTC.

This clone was seen repeatedly, ten times or more. The genes are TRBV28 and TRBJ2-3; 7 nucleotides match TRBD2. V was clipped by 4 bases and J by 4 bases; unmatched bases: 14. The CDR3 loop spans 17 amino acids. Germline CDR1 MDHEN, CDR2 SYDVKM. For the CDR3, the DNA is TGTGCCAGCAGTTCGATGGGAGGGCCCTCTCCACCAGATACGCAGTATTTT. It is translated as CASSSMGGPSPPDTQYF.

The rearrangement uses TRBV28 and TRBJ1-1, with a tentative D call TRBD1 (5 bases). With 8 bases removed from V and 5 bases from J, the gap between germline ends came to 9 bases. Germline V gene data show CDR1 as MDHEN and CDR2 as SYDVKM. CDR3 length: 11 residues. The CDR3 DNA follows: TGTGCCAGCGGGGGGAGTACTGAAGCTTTCTTT. Encoded protein: CASGGSTEAFF.

This clone was detected only a few times. The chain carries TRBV5-1 and TRBJ2-6, with TRBD1 as a possible D gene (5 bases). CDR3 length: 15 residues. V lost 3 bases and J 4 bases, leaving 11 bases between the germline ends. In germline, CDR1 is SGHRS, CDR2 YFSETQ. The CDR3 protein is CASSSQGSGANVLTF. Here the CDR3 DNA reads TGCGCCAGCAGCTCCCAGGGATCAGGGGCCAACGTCCTGACTTTC.

The chain couples TRBV3-1 (or the pseudogene TRBV3-2) to TRBJ2-6; tentatively, D is TRBD2 (6 bases). Germline CDR1 is LGHDT and CDR2 is YNNKEL (reference sequence). V was pared by 2 bases and J by 2 bases, with 16 bases between. CDR3 length: 18 residues. The CDR3, as DNA: TGTGCCAGCAGCCAAATCACCGGGACGGGGGCTGGGGCCAACGTCCTGACTTTC. Translated, it gives CASSQITGTGAGANVLTF.

The J gene is TRBJ1-1, the V gene TRBV29-1, with 10 bases that match TRBD1. CDR1 is SQVTM, CDR2 ANQGSEA, per germline. The CDR3 is made up of 14 amino acids. V gave up 6 bases and J gave up 4 bases; unmatched junction bases: 8. The CDR3 DNA sequence: TGCAGCGTGACGGGACAGGGGACTAGCACTGAAGCTTTCTTT. It translates to CSVTGQGTSTEAFF.

CDR3 sequence reads: CASSVDRYNEQFF. CDR3 coding DNA: TGTGCCAGCAGCGTGGACAGATACAATGAGCAGTTCTTC. V gene TRBV9 combines with J gene TRBJ2-1, with a weak D call TRBD1 (6 bases). Between the trimmed V and J ends, which lost 2 bases and 4 bases, there was a span of 7 bases. The CDR3 covers 13 residues. The V gene's germline CDR1 is SGDLS and CDR2 YYNGEE.

The chain joins TRBV30 to TRBJ1-2, with D perhaps matching TRBD1 (5 bases). Germline V gene data show CDR1 as GTSNPN and CDR2 as SVGIG (reference sequence). The V end was cut by 2 bases, the J end by 7 bases, with 11 bases between. The CDR3 extends over 12 amino acids. This CDR3 reads CAWSPRALGYTF. The CDR3 DNA reads TGTGCCTGGAGTCCCAGGGCCCTTGGCTACACCTTC.

The rearrangement joins TRBV19 to TRBJ2-7; D possibly corresponds to TRBD1 (5 bases). Trimming pared 0 bases from V and 2 bases from J, leaving 5 bases between. Germline lookup yields CDR1 LNHDA and CDR2 SQIVND (reference sequence). The CDR3 is 13 residues long. The CDR3 DNA follows: TGTGCCAGTAGTATAGAAGGGGCCTACGAGCAGTACTTC. Amino acids: CASSIEGAYEQYF.

This clone occurred once. The rearrangement joins TRBV27 to TRBJ2-2, with D possibly TRBD2 on 5 matching bases. The CDR3 extends over 14 amino acids. V dropped 10 bases and J dropped 7 bases, with 19 bases sitting between them. CDR1 MNHEY and CDR2 SMNVEV come from the germline V gene (reference sequence). Written as DNA, the CDR3 is TGTGCCACCGCGGACTTTTTCCCTAACGGGGAGCTGTTTTTT. Translation gives CATADFFPNGELFF.

The chain joins TRBV6-5 to TRBJ1-2; TRBD1 matches 10 bases. This CDR3 comprises 15 residues. V dropped 7 bases and J dropped 5; count of bases not matched to a gene: 10. Germline V gene data show CDR1 as MNHEY and CDR2 as SVGAGI. The CDR3 region has the DNA TGTGCCAGCAACCCGACAGGGGGCGCTTGGTATGGCTACACCTTC. It encodes CASNPTGGAWYGYTF.

The chain has TRBV6-5 and TRBJ2-2; tentative D call: TRBD2 (5 bases). V was cut by 6 bases and J by 0 bases, with 11 bases left in between. This CDR3 is built from 15 residues. Looked up from germline, CDR1 is MNHEY and CDR2 is SVGAGI. CDR3 sequence: CASRGAESNTGELFF. Written as DNA, the CDR3 is TGTGCCAGCAGAGGAGCGGAGTCGAACACCGGGGAGCTGTTTTTT.

In its sample, this clone was seen a few times. V gene TRBV5-1 combines with J gene TRBJ1-2; TRBD1 might be the D (6 bases). CDR3 length equals 14 residues. The germline V and J ends were trimmed by 2 bases and 6 bases, with 14 bases remaining between them. Germline V CDR1 and CDR2: SGHRS, YFSETQ. DNA for the CDR3: TGCGCCAGCAGCTTCGCGCGGGGGGGCGATGGCTACACCTTC. Translated: CASSFARGGDGYTF.